The source of this T cell receptor (beta chain) is a study of OX40 agonist ivuxolimab in advanced cancers. Study in general: Enrollees could have had prior anti-PD-1, anti-PD-L1 or anti-CTLA-4 therapy, which approximately 40% had received.

TCRdb keeps only in-frame clones here, not all; method: immunoSEQ multiplex PCR. The repertoire has tens of thousands of clones, approximately 82% of them found once; the top ten carry around 5%. The CDR3 totals 12 residues. Germline assignment: CDR1 MNHNS and CDR2 SASEGT. J gave up 3 bases and V 6 bases, and 1 base lay outside the gene matches. This specimen was CD4+ or CD8+ T cells sorted from blood, taken in a trial of the OX40 agonist ivuxolimab. The TCR originated in an adult with an advanced solid tumor such as melanoma, head and neck, liver or kidney cancer. The chain is built from TRBV6-1 and TRBJ1-2; 7 positions match TRBD1. The CDR3 DNA reads as TGTGCCAGCAGCGGGACAGACTATGGCTACACCTTC. Translating gives CASSGTDYGYTF.